This paragraph reports one T cell receptor (beta chain). The target antigen is unknown. Genomic DNA (from each subset) was split evenly across several immunoSEQ plates. The assay was immunoSEQ multiplex PCR, and TCRdb's table has in-frame clones only and misses some. The sample gives some 1,400,000 clones, 96% of which show up once; over 1% is in the top ten. This CDR3 region has 12 residues. With 3 bases removed from V and 5 bases from J, the gap between germline ends came to 5 bases. Germline CDR1 is SNHLY and CDR2 is FYNNEI. This entry belongs to a study of shared clonotypes between healthy human individuals. Study observations and caveats: An expected dependence of interdonor clonotype sharing on sequencing depth was noted.

The sequenced material came from naive CD4+ T cells sorted from blood. Subset specified: CD45RA+ positively selected. This chain uses TRBV2 with TRBJ1-5; D is possibly TRBD1 (5 bases). The TCR originated in a man aged 30-40 years in good health. The CDR3 DNA reads as TGTGCCAGCAGTGACAGGGATCAGCCCCAGCATTTT. Translation: CASSDRDQPQHF.